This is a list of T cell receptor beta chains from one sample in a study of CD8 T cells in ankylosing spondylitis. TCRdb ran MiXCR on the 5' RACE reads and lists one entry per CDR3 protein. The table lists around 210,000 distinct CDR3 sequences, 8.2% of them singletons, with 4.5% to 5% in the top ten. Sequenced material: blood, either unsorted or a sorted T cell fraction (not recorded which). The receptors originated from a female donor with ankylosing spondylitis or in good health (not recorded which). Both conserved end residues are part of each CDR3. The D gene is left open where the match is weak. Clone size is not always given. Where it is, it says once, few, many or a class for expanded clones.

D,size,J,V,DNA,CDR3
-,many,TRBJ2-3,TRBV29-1,TGCAGCGTTGAAGATCTTCAGGGGTCCACAGATACGCAGTATTTT,CSVEDLQGSTDTQYF
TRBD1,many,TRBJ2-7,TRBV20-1,TGCAGTGCTGGACTGGGACAGGTTTACGAGCAGTACTTC,CSAGLGQVYEQYF
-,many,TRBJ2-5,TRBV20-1,TGCAGCTTAACAGGGCTCAAACGGGAGACCCAGTACTTC,CSLTGLKRETQYF
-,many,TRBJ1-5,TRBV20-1,TGCAGTGCAACGAGACCCGGTAGCAATCAGCCCCAGCATTTT,CSATRPGSNQPQHF
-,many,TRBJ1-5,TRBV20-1,TGCAGTGCTAGCCTTGTGGAGACCGTCTCAGCATCCGGGGAGCCCCAGCATTTT,CSASLVETVSASGEPQHF
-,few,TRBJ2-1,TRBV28,TGTGCCAGCACCTCCCTTAATGAGCAGTTCTTC,CASTSLNEQFF
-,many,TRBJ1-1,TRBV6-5,TGTGCCAGCAGTTACTCAAAACGGGGGGACACTGAAGCTTTCTTT,CASSYSKRGDTEAFF
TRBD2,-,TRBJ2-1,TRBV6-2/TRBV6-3,TGTGCCAGCAGTTTCTCCGGGACTAGCGGACAGCAGTTCTTC,CASSFSGTSGQQFF
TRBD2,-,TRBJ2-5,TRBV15,TGTGCCACCAGCAGAGACGCGGGAGCAGAGACCCAGTACTTC,CATSRDAGAETQYF
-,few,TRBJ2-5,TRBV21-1,TGTGCCAGCAGCAAAGGTCCCATTTCTAGCGGAGGCGGGGAGACCCAGTACTTC,CASSKGPISSGGGETQYF
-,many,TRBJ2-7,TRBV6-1,TGTGCCAGCAGTACCACGTCGACCGGCTACGAGCAGTACTTC,CASSTTSTGYEQYF
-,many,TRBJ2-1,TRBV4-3,TGCGCCAGCAGCCCGAACAGGCTCACCCCCTACAATGAGCAGTTCTTC,CASSPNRLTPYNEQFF
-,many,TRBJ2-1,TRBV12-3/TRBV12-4,TGTGCCAGCAGTTTTTTACGCCGAAATGAGCAGTTCTTC,CASSFLRRNEQFF
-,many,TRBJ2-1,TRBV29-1,TGCAGCGCGACAGCTTCCTACAATGAGCAGTTCTTC,CSATASYNEQFF
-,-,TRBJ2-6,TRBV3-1,TGTGCCAGCAGCCTCGAGGTTTTTTCTGGGGCCAACGTCCTGACTTTC,CASSLEVFSGANVLTF
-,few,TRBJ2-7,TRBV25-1,TGTGCCAGCACCCGCACCGCTGGGGGCGAGCAGTACTTC,CASTRTAGGEQYF
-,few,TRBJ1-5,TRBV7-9,TGTGCCAGCAGCTTAGGGGAGGTCGGCAATCAGCCCCAGCATTTT,CASSLGEVGNQPQHF
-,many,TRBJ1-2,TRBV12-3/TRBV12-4,TGTGCCAGCAGTCCCGGACACTTAAGGGGCTATGGCTACACCTTC,CASSPGHLRGYGYTF
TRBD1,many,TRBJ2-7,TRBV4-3,TGCGCCAGCAGCCAGGGACAGGGCTTCTACGAGCAGTACTTC,CASSQGQGFYEQYF
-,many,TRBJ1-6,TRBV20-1,TGCAGTGCTAAGGAACAGGATTCGAAATTCTATTCACCCCTCCACTTT,CSAKEQDSKFYSPLHF
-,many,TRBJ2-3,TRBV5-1,TGCGCCAGCTGTGGGGTGGGGCCCACAGATACGCAGTATTTT,CASCGVGPTDTQYF
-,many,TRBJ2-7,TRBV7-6,TGTGCCAGCAGCTTGCGGGATACCTACGAGCAGTACTTC,CASSLRDTYEQYF
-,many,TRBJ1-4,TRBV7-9,TGTGCCTCCCAACAGGTGCTGGTGGATGAAAAACTGTTTTTT,CASQQVLVDEKLFF
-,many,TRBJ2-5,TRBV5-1,TGCGCCAGCAGCTTGGATGCCCTGTACCAAGAGACCCAGTACTTC,CASSLDALYQETQYF
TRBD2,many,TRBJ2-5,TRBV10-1,TGCGCCAGCAGTGTCACGGGACTAGCGGAAGAGACCCAGTACTTC,CASSVTGLAEETQYF
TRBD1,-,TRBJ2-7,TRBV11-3,TGTGCCAGCAGCGTCAACCGGGACAGGGTTCACAACGAGCAGTACTTC,CASSVNRDRVHNEQYF
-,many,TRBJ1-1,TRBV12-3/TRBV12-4,TGTGCCAGCAGTACCGCGGGCCCAACTGAAGCTTTCTTT,CASSTAGPTEAFF
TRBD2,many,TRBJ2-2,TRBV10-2,TGCGCCAGCAGTGAACTAGCGAGGACCGGGGAGCTGTTTTTT,CASSELARTGELFF
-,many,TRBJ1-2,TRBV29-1,TGCAGCGCCCGGACGGGCCGGGGGATCTATGGCTACACCTTC,CSARTGRGIYGYTF
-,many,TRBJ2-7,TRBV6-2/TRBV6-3,TGTGCCAGCAGTTACTCGAAAGACGGATCCTACGAGCAGTACTTC,CASSYSKDGSYEQYF
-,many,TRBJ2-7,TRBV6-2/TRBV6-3,TGTGCCAGCAGTTACGCAGGGGAATCCTACGAGCAGTACTTC,CASSYAGESYEQYF
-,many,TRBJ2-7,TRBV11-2,TGTGCCAGCAGCCACAGGGTAGCCGAGCAGTACTTC,CASSHRVAEQYF
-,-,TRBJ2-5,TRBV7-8,TGTGCCAGCAGCTTAGGCTCCAGGGGGACCCAGTACTTC,CASSLGSRGTQYF
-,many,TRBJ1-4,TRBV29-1,TGCAGCGCCGGACAACTAAATGAAAAACTGTTTTTT,CSAGQLNEKLFF
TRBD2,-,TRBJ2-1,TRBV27,TGTGCCAGCAGCCGGACTAGCAGGAGACCCAGCTCCTACAATGAGCAGTTCTTC,CASSRTSRRPSSYNEQFF
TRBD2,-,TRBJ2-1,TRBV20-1,TGCAGTGCCACTGCGCTAGCGGGAGAATCCTACAATGAGCAGTTCTTC,CSATALAGESYNEQFF
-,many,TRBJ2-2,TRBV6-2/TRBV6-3,TGTGCCAGCAGTGAGTTGGCCGGGGAGCTGTTTTTT,CASSELAGELFF